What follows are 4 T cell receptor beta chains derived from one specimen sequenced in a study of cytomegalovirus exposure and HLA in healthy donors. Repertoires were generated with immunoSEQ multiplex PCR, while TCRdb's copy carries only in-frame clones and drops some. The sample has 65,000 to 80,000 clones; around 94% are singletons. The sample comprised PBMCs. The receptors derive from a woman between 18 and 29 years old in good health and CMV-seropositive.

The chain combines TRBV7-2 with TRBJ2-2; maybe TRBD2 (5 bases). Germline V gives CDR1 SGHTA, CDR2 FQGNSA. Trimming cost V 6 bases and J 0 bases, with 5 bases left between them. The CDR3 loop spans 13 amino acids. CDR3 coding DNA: TGTGCCAGCAGGAGGGCGAACACCGGGGAGCTGTTTTTT. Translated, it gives CASRRANTGELFF.

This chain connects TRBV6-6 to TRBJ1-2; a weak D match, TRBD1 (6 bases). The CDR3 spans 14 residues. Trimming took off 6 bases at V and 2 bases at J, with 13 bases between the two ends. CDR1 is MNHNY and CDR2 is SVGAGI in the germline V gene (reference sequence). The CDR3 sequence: CASRTQGANYGYTF. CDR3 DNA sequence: TGTGCCAGCAGGACACAGGGAGCGAACTATGGCTACACCTTC.

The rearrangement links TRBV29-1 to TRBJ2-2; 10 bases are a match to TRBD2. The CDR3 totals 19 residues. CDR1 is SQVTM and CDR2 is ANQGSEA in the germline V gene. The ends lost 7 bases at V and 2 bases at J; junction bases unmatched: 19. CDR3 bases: TGCAGCGCTGGGGGGCAGATTAGCGGGGGGTCTATTAACACCGGGGAGCTGTTTTTT. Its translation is CSAGGQISGGSINTGELFF.

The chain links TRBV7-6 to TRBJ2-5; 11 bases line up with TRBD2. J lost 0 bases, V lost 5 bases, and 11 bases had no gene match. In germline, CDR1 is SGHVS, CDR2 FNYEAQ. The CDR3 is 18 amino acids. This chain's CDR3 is CASSESVAGGAYQETQYF. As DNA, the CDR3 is TGTGCCAGCAGCGAATCGGTAGCGGGGGGGGCGTACCAAGAGACCCAGTACTTC.